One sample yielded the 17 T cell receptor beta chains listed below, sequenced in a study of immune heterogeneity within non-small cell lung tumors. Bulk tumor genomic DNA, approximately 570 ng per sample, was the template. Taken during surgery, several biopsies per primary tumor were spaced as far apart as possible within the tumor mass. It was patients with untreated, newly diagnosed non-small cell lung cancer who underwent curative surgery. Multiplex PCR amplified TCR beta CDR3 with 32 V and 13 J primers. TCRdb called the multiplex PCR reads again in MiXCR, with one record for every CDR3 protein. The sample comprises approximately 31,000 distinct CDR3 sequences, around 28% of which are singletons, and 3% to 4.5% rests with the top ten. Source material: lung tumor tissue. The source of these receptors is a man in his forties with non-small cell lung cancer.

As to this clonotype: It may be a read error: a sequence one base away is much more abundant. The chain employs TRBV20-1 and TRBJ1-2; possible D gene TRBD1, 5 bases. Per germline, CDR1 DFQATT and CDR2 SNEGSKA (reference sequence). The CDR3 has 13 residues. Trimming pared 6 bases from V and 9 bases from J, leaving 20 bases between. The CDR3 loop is CSAAKGRLDSYTF. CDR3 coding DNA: TGCAGTGCGGCGAAGGGGCGATTGGATAGCTACACCTTC.

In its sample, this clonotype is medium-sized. In DNA, the CDR3 is TGTGCCAGCAGTTACTCGCCTATCCGACGGTCATACGAGCAGTACTTC. Its protein product is CASSYSPIRRSYEQYF. The chain couples TRBV6-5 to TRBJ2-7; D not resolved. The CDR3 sequence is 16 residues long. V was trimmed by 0 bases and J by 4 bases, leaving 16 bases between them. CDR1 is MNHEY and CDR2 is SVGAGI in the germline V gene.

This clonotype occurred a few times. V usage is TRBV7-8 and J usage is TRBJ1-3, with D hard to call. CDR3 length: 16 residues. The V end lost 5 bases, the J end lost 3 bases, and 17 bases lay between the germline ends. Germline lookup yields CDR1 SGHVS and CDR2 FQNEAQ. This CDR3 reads CASSPQPGSGGNTIYF. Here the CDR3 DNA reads TGTGCCAGCAGCCCCCAGCCGGGGTCGGGTGGAAACACCATATATTTT.

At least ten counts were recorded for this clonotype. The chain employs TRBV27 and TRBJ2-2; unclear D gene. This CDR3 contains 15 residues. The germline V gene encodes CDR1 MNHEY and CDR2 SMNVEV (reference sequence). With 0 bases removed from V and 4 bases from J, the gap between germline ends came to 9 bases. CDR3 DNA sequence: TGTGCCAGCAGTTTATCGTCCTCAAGCACCGGGGAGCTGTTTTTT. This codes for CASSLSSSSTGELFF.

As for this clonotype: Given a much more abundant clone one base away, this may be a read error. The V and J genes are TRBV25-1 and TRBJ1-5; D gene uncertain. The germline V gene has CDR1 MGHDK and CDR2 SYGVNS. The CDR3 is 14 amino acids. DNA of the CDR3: TGTGCCAGAAGTGAAATAAGTGTGGGTCAGCCCCAGCATTTT. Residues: CARSEISVGQPQHF. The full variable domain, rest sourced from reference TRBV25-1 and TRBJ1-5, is EADIYQTPRYLVIGTGKKITLECSQTMGHDKMYWYQQDPGMELHLIHYSYGVNSTEKGDLSSESTVSRIRTEHFPLTLESARPSHTSQYLCARSEISVGQPQHFGDGTRLSIL.

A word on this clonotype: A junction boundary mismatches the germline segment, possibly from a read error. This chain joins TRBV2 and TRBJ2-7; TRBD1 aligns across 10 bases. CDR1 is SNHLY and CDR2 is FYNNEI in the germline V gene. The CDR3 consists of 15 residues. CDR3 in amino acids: CAGSEADRGEGEQYF. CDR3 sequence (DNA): TGTGCCGGCAGTGAAGCGGACAGGGGGGAAGGCGAGCAGTACTTC.

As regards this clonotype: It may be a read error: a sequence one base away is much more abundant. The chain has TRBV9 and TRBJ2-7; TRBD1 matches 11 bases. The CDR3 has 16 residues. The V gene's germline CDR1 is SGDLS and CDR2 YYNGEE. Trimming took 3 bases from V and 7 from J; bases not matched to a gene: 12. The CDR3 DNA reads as TGTGCCAGCAGCGCGTGCGCCGGGACAGGGGGGTTGGAGCAGTACTTC. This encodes CASSACAGTGGLEQYF.

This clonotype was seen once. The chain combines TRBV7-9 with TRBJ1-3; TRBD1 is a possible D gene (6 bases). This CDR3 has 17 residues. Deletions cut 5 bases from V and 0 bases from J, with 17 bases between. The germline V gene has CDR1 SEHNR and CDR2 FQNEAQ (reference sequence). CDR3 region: CASSPRTADFSGNTIYF. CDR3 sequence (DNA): TGTGCCAGCAGCCCTCGGACAGCTGACTTCTCTGGAAACACCATATATTTT.

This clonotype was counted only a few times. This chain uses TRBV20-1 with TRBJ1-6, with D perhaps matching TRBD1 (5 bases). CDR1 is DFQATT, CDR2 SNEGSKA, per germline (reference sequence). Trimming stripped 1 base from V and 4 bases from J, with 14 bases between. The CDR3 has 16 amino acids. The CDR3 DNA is TGCAGTGCTAGAGGGGGCCTCGGTAGTTATAATTCACCCCTCCACTTT. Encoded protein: CSARGGLGSYNSPLHF.

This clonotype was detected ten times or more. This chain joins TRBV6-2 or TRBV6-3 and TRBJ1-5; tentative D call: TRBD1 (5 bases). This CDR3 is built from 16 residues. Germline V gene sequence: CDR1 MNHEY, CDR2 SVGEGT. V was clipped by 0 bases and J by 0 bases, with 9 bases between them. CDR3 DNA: TGTGCCAGCAGTTACTCGATGGGGGATAGCAATCAGCCCCAGCATTTT. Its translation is CASSYSMGDSNQPQHF.

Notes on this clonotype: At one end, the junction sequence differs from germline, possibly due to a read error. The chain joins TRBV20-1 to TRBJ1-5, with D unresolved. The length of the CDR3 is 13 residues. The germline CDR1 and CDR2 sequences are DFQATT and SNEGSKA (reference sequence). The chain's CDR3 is CSASEQVNQPRHF. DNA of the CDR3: TGCAGTGCTAGTGAACAAGTCAATCAGCCCCGGCATTTT.

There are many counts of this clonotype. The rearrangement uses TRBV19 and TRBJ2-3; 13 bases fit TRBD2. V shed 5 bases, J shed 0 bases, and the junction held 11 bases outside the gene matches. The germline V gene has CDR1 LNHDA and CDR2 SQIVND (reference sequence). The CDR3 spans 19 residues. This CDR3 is CASSLRHGTSGISTDTQYF. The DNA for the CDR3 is TGTGCCAGTAGTCTCCGACACGGGACTAGCGGGATAAGCACAGATACGCAGTATTTT.

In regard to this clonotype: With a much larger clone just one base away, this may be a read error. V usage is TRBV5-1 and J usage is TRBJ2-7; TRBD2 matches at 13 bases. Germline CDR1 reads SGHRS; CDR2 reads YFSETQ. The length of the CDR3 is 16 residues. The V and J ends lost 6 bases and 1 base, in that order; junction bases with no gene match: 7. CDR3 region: CASTPGTSGISYEQYF. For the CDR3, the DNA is TGCGCCAGCACCCCAGGGACTAGCGGGATTTCCTACGAGCAGTACTTC.

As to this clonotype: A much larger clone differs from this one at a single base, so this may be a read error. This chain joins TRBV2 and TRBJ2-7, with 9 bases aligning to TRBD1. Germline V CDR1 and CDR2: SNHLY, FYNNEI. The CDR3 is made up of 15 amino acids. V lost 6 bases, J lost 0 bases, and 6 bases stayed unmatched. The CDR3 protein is CASRLGQGSSYEQYF. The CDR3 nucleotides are TGTGCCAGCAGACTCGGACAGGGGTCCTCCTACGAGCAGTACTTC.

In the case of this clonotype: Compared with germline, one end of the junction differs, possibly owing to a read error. The CDR3 region is CAGSATGSNSPLHF. DNA of the CDR3: TGTGCCGGTAGCGCAACAGGGAGTAATTCACCCCTCCACTTT. V is TRBV19 and J is TRBJ1-6, with a possible D match to TRBD1 (6 bases). Germline V gene sequence: CDR1 LNHDA, CDR2 SQIVND (reference sequence). The length of the CDR3 is 14 residues.

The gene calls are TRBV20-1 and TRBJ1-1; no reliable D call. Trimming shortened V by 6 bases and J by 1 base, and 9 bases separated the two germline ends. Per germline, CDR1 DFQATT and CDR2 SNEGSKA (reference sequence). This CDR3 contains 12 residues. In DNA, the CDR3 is TGCAGTGCGGCGGGCCCGAACACTGAAGCTTTCTTT. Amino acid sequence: CSAAGPNTEAFF.

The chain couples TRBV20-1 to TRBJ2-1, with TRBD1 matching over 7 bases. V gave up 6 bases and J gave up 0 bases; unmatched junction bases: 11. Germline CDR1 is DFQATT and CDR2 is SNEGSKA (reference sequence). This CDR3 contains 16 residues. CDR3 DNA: TGCAGTGCAAAGAAGGGACAGTTAAGCTCCTACAATGAGCAGTTCTTC. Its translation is CSAKKGQLSSYNEQFF.